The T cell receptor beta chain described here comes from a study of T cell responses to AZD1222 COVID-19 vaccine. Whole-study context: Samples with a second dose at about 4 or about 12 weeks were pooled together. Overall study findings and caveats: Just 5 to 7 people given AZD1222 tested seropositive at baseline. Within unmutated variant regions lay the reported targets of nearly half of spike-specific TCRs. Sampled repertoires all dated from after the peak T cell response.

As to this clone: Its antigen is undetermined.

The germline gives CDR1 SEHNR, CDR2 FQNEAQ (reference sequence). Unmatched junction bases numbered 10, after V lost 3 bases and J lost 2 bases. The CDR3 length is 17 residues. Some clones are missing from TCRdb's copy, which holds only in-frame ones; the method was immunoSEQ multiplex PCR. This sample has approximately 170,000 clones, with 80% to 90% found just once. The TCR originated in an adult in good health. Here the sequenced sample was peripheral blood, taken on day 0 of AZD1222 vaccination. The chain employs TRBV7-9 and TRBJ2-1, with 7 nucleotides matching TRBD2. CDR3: CASSFPLKGTTYNEQFF. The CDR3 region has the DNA TGTGCCAGCAGCTTCCCGCTTAAGGGGACTACCTACAATGAGCAGTTCTTC.